This is a list of T cell receptor beta chains from one sample in a study of breast tumors, draining lymph nodes, adjacent tissues. TCRdb ran MiXCR on the multiplex PCR reads and lists one entry per CDR3 protein. The repertoire holds over 100,000 distinct CDR3 sequences, with 20% to 25% as singletons. Sequenced material: axillary lymph node tissue. The receptors derive from a female donor with breast cancer. Some clones in this sample may be carry-over from other donors' samples. Each CDR3 is given without its conserved first and last residue. A clone size is listed for some rows: how often the clone was seen (once, few, many), or a class if it is expanded.

v_call clone_size cdr3_aa
TRBV3-1 . ASSQAPSFTGELF
TRBV6-1 . ASSESVSYEQY
TRBV28 many ASSISGVGVGETQY
TRBV18 few ASSLTSGRNTGELF
TRBV4-3 many ASSQGAQTQETQY
TRBV7-3 many ASSLFGGGVAGANVLT
TRBV9 . ASSVVAGVGERF
TRBV27 many ASSLREPGLAGKETQY
TRBV20-1 many SAPQRTSGYGTDTQY
TRBV18 . ASSSTWGQSYEQY
TRBV11-3 . ASSLGAPTYEQY
TRBV6-6 many ASSYQSGVSTDTQY
TRBV2 many ASRAPSSYNEQF
TRBV28 few ASTLAGNTIY
TRBV6-6 many ASSYLGTSGTGELF
TRBV5-1 . ASSLSDLSSYNEQF
TRBV12-3/TRBV12-4 few ASSLRLGGLQNTGELF
TRBV5-1 many ASTVPRTDTQY
TRBV19 many ASSIYVGSDEQF
TRBV28 many ASRVTGGYDEQY
TRBV27 . ASTAAGALDTQY
TRBV3-1 few ASSQLAGITDTQY
TRBV6-2/TRBV6-3 many ASEVIAGGSGTQY
TRBV6-6 many ASSYFAQGTGNTIY
TRBV6-6 many ASSTRTGEFYGYT
TRBV5-6 many ASSYRVIGYNEQF
TRBV27 . ASSLSGTGKTQY
TRBV5-1 few ASSLGAGLTYNEQF
TRBV20-1 many SATLGNQPQH
TRBV6-5 . ASSPGGGPHNEQF
TRBV19 many ASSIDGSGHPYEQY